This record concerns one T cell receptor (beta chain) sequence. These data belong to a study of OX40 agonist ivuxolimab in advanced cancers. Autoimmune disease history or systemic immunosuppression was exclusionary. Repertoires were generated with immunoSEQ multiplex PCR, while TCRdb's copy carries only in-frame clones and drops some. The sample contains around 70,000 clones, around four fifths of which appear only once. The ends were cut back, 1 base at V and 7 bases at J, with 13 bases in the middle. There are 14 residues in the CDR3. Germline V gene data show CDR1 as SGHAT and CDR2 as FQNNGV. The TCR was taken from an adult with an advanced solid tumor such as melanoma, head and neck, liver or kidney cancer. This specimen consisted of CD4+ or CD8+ T cells sorted from blood, obtained in a trial of the OX40 agonist ivuxolimab. This chain links TRBV11-2 with TRBJ1-1; weak D call: TRBD1 (5 bases). CDR3 residues: CASSLGRAGIEAFF. DNA of the CDR3: TGTGCCAGCAGCTTAGGGCGGGCAGGGATTGAAGCTTTCTTT.